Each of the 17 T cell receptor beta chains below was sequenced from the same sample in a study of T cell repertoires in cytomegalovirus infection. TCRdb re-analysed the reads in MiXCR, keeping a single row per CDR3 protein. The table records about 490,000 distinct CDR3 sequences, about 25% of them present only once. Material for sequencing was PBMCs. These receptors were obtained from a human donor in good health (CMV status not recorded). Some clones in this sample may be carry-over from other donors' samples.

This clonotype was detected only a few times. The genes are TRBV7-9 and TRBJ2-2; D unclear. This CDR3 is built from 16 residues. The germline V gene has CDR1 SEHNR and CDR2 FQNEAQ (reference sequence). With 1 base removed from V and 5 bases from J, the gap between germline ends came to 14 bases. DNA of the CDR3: TGTGCCAGCAGCTTAGGACCCGGAACCGGGACCGGGGAGCTGTTTTTT. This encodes CASSLGPGTGTGELFF.

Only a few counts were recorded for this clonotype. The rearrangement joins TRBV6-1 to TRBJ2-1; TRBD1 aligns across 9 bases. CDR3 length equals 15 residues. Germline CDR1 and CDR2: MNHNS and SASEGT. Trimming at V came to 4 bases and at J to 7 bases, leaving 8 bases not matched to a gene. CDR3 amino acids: CASSGSGTGRNEQFF. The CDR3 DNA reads TGTGCCAGCAGTGGATCCGGGACAGGGAGAAATGAGCAGTTCTTC.

This CDR3 reads CASSQGGTGLTGELFF. The CDR3 DNA reads as TGTGCCAGCAGCCAAGGGGGGACAGGGCTCACCGGGGAGCTGTTTTTT. The rearrangement joins TRBV11-2 to TRBJ2-2; the match to TRBD1 covers 9 bases. The CDR3 consists of 16 residues. Germline V gene data show CDR1 as SGHAT and CDR2 as FQNNGV. V was pared by 5 bases and J by 4 bases, with 8 bases of the junction left unmatched.

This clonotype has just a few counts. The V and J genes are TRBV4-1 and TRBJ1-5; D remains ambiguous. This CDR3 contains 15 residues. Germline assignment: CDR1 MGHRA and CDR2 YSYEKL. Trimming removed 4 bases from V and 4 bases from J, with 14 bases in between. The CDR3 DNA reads TGCGCCAGCAGCCCGACTCCGATGGCGAATCAGCCCCAGCATTTT. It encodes CASSPTPMANQPQHF.

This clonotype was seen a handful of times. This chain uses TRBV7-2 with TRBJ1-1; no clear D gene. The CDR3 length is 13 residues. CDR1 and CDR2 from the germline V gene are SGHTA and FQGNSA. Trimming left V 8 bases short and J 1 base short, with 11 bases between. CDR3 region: CASGGGPNTEAFF. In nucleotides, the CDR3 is TGTGCCAGCGGTGGAGGGCCGAACACTGAAGCTTTCTTT.

For the CDR3, the DNA is TGCAGTGCTAGCCCTACTAGCGGCCGAACAGATACGCAGTATTTT. It encodes CSASPTSGRTDTQYF. The chain couples TRBV20-1 to TRBJ2-3, with TRBD2 matching 8 bases. This CDR3 has 15 residues. The germline gives CDR1 DFQATT, CDR2 SNEGSKA (reference sequence). V shed 3 bases, J shed 3 bases, and the junction held 8 bases outside the gene matches.

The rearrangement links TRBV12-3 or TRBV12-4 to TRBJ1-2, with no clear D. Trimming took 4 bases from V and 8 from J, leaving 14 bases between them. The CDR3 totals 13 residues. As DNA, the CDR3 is TGTGCCAGCAGTTCCAACCCTGGCAGGGGCTACACCTTC. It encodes CASSSNPGRGYTF.

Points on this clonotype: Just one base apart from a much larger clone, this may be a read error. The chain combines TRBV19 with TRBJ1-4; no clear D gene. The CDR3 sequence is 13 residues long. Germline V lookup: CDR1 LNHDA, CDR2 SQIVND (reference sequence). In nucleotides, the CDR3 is TGTGCCAGTAGTATCAACGTTAATGAAAAACTGGTTTTT. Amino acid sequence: CASSINVNEKLVF.

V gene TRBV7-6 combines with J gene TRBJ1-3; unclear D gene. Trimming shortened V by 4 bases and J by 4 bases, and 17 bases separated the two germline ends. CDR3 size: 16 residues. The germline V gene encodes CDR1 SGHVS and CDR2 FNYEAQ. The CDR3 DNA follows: TGTGCCAGCAGCTCCCCTTTGGACCCGATGGGAAACACCATATATTTT. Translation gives CASSSPLDPMGNTIYF.

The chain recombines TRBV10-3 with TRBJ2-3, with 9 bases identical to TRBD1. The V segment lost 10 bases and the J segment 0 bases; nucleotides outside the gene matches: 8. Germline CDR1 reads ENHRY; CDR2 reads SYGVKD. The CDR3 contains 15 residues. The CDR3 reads CATKLDRGSTDTQYF. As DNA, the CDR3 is TGTGCCACCAAGTTGGACAGGGGCAGCACAGATACGCAGTATTTT.

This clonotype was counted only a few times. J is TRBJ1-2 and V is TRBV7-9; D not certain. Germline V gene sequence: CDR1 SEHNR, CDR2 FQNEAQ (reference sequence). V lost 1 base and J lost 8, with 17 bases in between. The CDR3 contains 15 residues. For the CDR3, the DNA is TGTGCCAGCAGCTTAGACGGCCGCCTCCACGGGGGCTACACCTTC. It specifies CASSLDGRLHGGYTF.

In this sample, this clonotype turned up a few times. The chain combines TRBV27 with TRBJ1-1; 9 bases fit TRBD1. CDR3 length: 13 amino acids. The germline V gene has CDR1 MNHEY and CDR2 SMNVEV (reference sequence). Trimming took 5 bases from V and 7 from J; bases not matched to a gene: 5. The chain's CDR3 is CASSSGQGSEAFF. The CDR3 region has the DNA TGTGCCAGCAGTAGCGGACAGGGGAGTGAAGCTTTCTTT.

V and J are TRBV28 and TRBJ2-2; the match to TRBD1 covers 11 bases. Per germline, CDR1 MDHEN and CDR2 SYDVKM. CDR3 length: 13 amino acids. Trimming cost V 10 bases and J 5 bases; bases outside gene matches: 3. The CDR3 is CATRDRGTGELFF. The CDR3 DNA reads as TGTGCCACCCGGGACAGGGGGACCGGGGAGCTGTTTTTT.

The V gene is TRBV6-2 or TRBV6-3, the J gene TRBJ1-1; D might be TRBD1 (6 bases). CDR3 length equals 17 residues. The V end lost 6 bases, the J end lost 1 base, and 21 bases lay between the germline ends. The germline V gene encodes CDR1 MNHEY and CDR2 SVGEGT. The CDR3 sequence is CASRRDRFPWGNTEAFF. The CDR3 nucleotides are TGTGCCAGCAGGCGAGACAGGTTCCCATGGGGGAACACTGAAGCTTTCTTT.

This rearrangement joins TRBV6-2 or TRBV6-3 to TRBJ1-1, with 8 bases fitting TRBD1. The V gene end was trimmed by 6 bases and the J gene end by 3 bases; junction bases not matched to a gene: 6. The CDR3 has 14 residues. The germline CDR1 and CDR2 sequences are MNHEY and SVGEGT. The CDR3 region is CASRGDRLDTEAFF. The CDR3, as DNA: TGTGCCAGCAGGGGGGACAGGTTGGACACTGAAGCTTTCTTT.

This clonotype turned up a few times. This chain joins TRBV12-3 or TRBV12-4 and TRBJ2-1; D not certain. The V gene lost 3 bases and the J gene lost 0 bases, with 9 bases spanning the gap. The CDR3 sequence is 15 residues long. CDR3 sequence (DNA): TGTGCCAGCAGTTTGGGCATTAGCTCCTACAATGAGCAGTTCTTC. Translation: CASSLGISSYNEQFF.

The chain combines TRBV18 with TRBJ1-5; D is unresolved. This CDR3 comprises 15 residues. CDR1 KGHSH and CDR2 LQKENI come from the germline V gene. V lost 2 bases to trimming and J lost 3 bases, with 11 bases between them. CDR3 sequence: CASSPMTGNNQPQHF. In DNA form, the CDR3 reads TGTGCCAGCTCACCAATGACTGGGAACAATCAGCCCCAGCATTTT.